These 5 T cell receptor beta chains came from one sample sequenced in a study of blood T cell repertoires in COVID-19. Only in-frame clones appear in the TCRdb table, and some are missing; sequencing was by immunoSEQ multiplex PCR. The sample shows around 56,000 clones, approximately 87% of them seen only once. Sequencing was performed on peripheral blood. Receptors were obtained from a man aged 55 to 69 with active or convalescent COVID-19.

The rearrangement links TRBV6-5 to TRBJ1-5, with TRBD1 matching over 8 bases. Germline CDR1 and CDR2: MNHEY and SVGAGI. The junction had 3 bases not matched to a gene; V was cut back by 6 bases and J by 2 bases. The CDR3 totals 14 residues. The CDR3 here is CASSLDRGNQPQHF. In nucleotides, the CDR3 is TGTGCCAGCAGCCTGGACAGGGGCAATCAGCCCCAGCATTTT.

A note on this clone: One end of the junction does not line up with germline, which may come from a read error. The chain joins TRBV7-9 to TRBJ2-7; TRBD1 agrees at 12 bases. The CDR3 covers 12 residues. CDR1 and CDR2 (germline): SEHNR, FQNEAQ (reference sequence). CDR3 sequence (DNA): TGTGCCAGCAGCTTAACGGGACAGGGGGCGTTCTTC. It codes for CASSLTGQGAFF.

This clone has just one count. The rearrangement uses TRBV6-6 and TRBJ1-2; tentatively, D is TRBD1 (6 bases). The germline V and J ends were trimmed by 5 bases and 5 bases, with 15 bases remaining between them. The CDR3 has 14 residues. Germline CDR1 is MNHNY and CDR2 is SVGAGI (reference sequence). The CDR3 sequence is CASSNQGTRYGYTF. In DNA form, the CDR3 reads TGTGCCAGCAGTAACCAGGGGACGCGGTATGGCTACACCTTC.

This chain uses TRBV18 with TRBJ2-3; TRBD1 aligns across 9 bases. The trim removed 3 bases at V and 3 bases at J, leaving 4 bases unmatched. From germline, CDR1 is KGHSH and CDR2 LQKENI. The CDR3 extends over 15 amino acids. CDR3 nucleotide sequence: TGTGCCAGCTCACCTTTGGGACAGGGAACAGATACGCAGTATTTT. This sequence encodes CASSPLGQGTDTQYF.

The V call is TRBV27, the J call TRBJ2-2; TRBD2 agrees at 9 bases. Per germline, CDR1 MNHEY and CDR2 SMNVEV (reference sequence). CDR3 length: 17 residues. V trimming: 6 bases; J trimming: 3 bases; junction bases outside the gene matches: 11. CDR3: CASRNRGLAGYTGELFF. In DNA, the CDR3 is TGTGCCAGCAGAAACAGGGGACTAGCCGGGTACACCGGGGAGCTGTTTTTT.